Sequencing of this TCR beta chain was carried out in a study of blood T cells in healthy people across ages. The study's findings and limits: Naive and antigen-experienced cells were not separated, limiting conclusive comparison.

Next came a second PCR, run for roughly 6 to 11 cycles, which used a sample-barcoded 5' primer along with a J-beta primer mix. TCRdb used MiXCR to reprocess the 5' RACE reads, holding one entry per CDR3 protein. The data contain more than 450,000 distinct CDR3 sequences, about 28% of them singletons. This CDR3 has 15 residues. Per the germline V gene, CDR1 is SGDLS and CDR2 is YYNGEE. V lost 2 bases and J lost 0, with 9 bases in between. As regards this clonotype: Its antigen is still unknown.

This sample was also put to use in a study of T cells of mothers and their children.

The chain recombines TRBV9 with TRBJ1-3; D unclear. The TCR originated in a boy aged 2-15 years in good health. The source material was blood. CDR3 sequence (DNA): TGTGCCAGCAGCGTGGACGGAGTCTCTGGAAACACCATATATTTT. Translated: CASSVDGVSGNTIYF.